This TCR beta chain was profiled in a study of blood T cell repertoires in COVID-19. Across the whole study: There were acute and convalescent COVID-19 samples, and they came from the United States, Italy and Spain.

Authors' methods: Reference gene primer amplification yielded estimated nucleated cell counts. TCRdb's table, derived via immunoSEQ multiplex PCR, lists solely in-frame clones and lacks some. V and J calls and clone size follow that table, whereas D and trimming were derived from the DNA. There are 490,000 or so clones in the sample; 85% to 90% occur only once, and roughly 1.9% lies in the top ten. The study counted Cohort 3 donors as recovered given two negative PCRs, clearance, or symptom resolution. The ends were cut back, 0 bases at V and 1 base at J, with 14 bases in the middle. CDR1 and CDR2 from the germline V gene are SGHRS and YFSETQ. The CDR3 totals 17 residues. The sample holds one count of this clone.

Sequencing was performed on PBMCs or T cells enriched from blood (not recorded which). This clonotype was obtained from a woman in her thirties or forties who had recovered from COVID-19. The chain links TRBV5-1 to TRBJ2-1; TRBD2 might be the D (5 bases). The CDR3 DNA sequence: TGCGCCAGCAGCTTGGGGTCGGGGTTGGGGTCCTACAATGAGCAGTTCTTC. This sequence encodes CASSLGSGLGSYNEQFF.